This TCR beta chain stems from a study of siplizumab effects on memory and regulatory T cells. Broader study findings: Sequences that were alloreactive and traceable to unstimulated CD4+ memory cells were significantly reduced by siplizumab. Siplizumab gave mappable alloreactive CD4+ clones an average Treg-derived fraction of roughly 72%, against over 25% in controls. A minor fraction of alloreactive clones, and no more, mapped to unstimulated subsets. Confirmation that proliferating Tregs from siplizumab cultures had suppressive function was not obtained.

The count of this clone is one. What it recognizes is unknown. The CDR3 loop spans 18 amino acids. Germline loops: CDR1 SGHNT, CDR2 YYREEE (reference sequence). V was pared by 4 bases and J by 3 bases, with 10 bases of the junction left unmatched. The method was immunoSEQ multiplex PCR; TCRdb's version includes in-frame clones alone and lacks a portion of them. Here the sample spans 98,000 or so clones, approximately 93% being singletons. This receptor was taken from a human donor in good health. Material: Tregs sorted from blood. The chain employs TRBV5-4 and TRBJ2-7, with TRBD2 matching over 16 bases. CDR3 sequence: CASSGGGTSGGADYEQYF. CDR3 in DNA: TGTGCCAGCAGCGGCGGCGGGACTAGCGGGGGGGCAGACTACGAGCAGTACTTC.